This TCR beta chain was recovered during a study of T-cell reconstitution after alpha-beta-depleted transplantation in children. This CDR3 comprises 12 residues. Trimming stripped 0 bases from V and 3 bases from J, with 6 bases between. CDR1 and CDR2 (germline): DFQATT, SNEGSKA (reference sequence). Points on this clonotype: Antigen unknown.

Study-wide results and limits: One year post-transplant, T-cell counts and diversity were largely derived from T cells produced anew. Some patients showed high day-60 TCRbeta diversity, which derived from surviving recipient T cells and thymic progenitors. Expanded graft clones numbering several hundred reportedly gave rise to alpha-beta T cells about two months after transplant.

Preparation of the TCRbeta library used unique molecular identifiers. TCRdb re-derived calls from the PCR reads in MiXCR, one entry per CDR3 protein. The sample includes approximately 45,000 distinct CDR3 sequences, around 50% of them seen just once. This rearrangement joins TRBV20-1 to TRBJ2-7; tentative D call: TRBD1 (5 bases). The receptor comes from a boy younger than two with SCID, due to receive a stem cell transplant. Sequences were derived from peripheral blood, sampled before TCRalphabeta/CD19-depleted stem cell transplant. CDR3 in amino acids: CSARDRDYEQYF. The CDR3 nucleotides are TGCAGTGCTAGAGACAGGGACTACGAGCAGTACTTC.